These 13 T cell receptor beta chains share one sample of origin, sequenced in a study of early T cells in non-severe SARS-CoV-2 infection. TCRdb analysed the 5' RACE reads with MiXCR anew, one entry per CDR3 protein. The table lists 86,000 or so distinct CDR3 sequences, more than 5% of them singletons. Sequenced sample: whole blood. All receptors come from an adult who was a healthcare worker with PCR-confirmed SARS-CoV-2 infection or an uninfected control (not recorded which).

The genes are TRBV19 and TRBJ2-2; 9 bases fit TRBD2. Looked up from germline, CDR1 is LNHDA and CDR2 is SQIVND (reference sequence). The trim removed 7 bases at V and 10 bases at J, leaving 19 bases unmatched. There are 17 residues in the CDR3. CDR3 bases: TGTGCCAGTATCAAATCACCGGGACTAGCTTCGGTAGAGGAGCTGTTTTTT. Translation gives CASIKSPGLASVEELFF.

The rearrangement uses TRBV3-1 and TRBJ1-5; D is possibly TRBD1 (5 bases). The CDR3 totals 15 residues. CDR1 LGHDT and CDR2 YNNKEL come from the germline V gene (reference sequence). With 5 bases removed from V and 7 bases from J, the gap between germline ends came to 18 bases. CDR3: CASSLPGGGTQPQHF. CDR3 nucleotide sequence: TGTGCCAGCAGCTTACCCGGTGGAGGGACCCAGCCCCAGCATTTT. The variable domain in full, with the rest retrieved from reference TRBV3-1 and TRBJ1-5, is DTAVSQTPKYLVTQMGNDKSIKCEQNLGHDTMYWYKQDSKKFLKIMFSYNNKELIINETVPNRFSPKSPDKAHLNLHINSLELGDSAVYFCASSLPGGGTQPQHFGDGTRLSIL.

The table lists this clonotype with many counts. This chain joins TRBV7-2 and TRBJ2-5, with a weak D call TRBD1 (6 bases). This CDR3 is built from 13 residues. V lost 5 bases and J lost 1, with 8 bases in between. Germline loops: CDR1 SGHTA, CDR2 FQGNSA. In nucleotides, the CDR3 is TGTGCCAGCAGCCCGGACAGCCAAGAGACCCAGTACTTC. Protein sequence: CASSPDSQETQYF.

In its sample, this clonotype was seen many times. The CDR3 DNA is TGTGCCAGCAGGAAGGGTTTTATTGGGGATACGCAGTATTTT. This translates into CASRKGFIGDTQYF. The J gene is TRBJ2-3, the V gene TRBV2; D unclear. With 6 bases removed from V and 6 bases from J, the gap between germline ends came to 16 bases. CDR3 length equals 14 residues. From germline, CDR1 is SNHLY and CDR2 FYNNEI.

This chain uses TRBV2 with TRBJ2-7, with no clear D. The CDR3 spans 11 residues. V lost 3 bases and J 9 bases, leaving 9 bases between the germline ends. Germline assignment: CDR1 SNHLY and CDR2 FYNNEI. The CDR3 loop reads CASSETERQYF. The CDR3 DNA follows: TGTGCCAGCAGTGAGACGGAGAGGCAGTACTTC.

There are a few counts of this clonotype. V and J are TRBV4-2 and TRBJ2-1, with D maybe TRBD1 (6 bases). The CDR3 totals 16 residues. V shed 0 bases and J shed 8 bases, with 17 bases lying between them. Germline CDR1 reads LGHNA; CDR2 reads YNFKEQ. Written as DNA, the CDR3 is TGTGCCAGCAGCCAAGACCAGGGGCTGGGGAGCGATGAGCAGTTCTTC. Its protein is CASSQDQGLGSDEQFF.

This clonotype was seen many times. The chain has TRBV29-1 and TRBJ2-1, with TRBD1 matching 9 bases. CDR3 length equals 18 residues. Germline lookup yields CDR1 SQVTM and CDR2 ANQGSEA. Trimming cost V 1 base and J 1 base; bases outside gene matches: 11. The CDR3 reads CSVEGPLGQGGSYNEQFF. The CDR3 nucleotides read TGCAGCGTTGAAGGGCCATTGGGACAGGGTGGGTCCTACAATGAGCAGTTCTTC.

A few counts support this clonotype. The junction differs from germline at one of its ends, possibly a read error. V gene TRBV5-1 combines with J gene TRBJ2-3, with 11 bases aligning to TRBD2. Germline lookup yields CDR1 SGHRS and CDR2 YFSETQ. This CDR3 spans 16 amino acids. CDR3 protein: CASSLLAGDLADTQFF. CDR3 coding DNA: TGCGCCAGCAGCTTACTAGCGGGAGATTTGGCAGATACGCAGTTTTTT.

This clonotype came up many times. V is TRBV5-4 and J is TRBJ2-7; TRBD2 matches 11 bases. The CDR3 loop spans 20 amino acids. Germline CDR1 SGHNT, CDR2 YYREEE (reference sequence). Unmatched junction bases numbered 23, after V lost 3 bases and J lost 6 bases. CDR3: CASSYLVQAPGSGRAVEQYF. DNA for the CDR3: TGTGCCAGCAGCTATTTAGTACAGGCCCCAGGTAGCGGGAGGGCCGTCGAGCAGTACTTC.

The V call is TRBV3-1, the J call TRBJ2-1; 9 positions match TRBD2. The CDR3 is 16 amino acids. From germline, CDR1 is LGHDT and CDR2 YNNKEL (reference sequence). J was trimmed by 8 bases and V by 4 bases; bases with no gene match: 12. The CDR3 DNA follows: TGTGCCAGCAGCCCCGAAGCGGGAGGAGGGAATGATGAGCAGTTCTTC. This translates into CASSPEAGGGNDEQFF.

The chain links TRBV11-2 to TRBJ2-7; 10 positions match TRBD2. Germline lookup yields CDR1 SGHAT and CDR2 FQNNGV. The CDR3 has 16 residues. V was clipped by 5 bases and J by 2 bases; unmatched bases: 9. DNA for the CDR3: TGTGCCAGCAGCGGCCGCTTACTAGCGGGAACCTACGAGCAGTACTTC. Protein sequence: CASSGRLLAGTYEQYF.

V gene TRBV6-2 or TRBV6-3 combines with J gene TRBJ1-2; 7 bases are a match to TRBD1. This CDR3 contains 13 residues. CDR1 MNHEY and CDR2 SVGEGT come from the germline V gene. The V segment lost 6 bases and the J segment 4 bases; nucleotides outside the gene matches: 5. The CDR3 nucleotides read TGTGCCAGCAGCTCCGGGACAGTCTATGGCTACACCTTC. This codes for CASSSGTVYGYTF.

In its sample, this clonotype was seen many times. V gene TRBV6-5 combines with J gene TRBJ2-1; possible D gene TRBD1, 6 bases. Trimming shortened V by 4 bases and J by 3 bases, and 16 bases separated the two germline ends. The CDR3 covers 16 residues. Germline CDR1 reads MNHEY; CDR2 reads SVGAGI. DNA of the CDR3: TGTGCCAGCAGTTTCCAGACAGGATTGGGCTACAATGAGCAGTTCTTC. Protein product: CASSFQTGLGYNEQFF.